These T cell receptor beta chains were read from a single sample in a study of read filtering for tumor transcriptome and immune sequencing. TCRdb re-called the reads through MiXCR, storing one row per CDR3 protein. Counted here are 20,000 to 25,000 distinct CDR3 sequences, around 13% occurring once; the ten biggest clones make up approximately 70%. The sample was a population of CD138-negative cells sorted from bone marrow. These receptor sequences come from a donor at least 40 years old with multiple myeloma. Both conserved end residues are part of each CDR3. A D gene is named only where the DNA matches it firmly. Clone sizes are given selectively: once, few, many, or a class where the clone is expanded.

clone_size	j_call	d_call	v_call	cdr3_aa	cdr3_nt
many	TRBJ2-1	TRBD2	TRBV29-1	CSVPSPFLAGRGNEQFF	TGCAGCGTTCCGTCCCCCTTTTTAGCGGGACGGGGCAATGAGCAGTTCTTC
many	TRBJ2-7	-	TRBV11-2	CASSLDLDYEQYF	TGTGCCAGCAGCTTAGACCTAGACTACGAGCAGTACTTC
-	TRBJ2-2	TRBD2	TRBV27	CASRSSGRAWELFF	TGTGCCAGCAGATCTAGCGGGAGGGCGTGGGAGCTGTTTTTT
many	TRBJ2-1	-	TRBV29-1	CSVARGGLVVEQFF	TGCAGCGTTGCAAGGGGCGGTTTGGTCGTTGAGCAGTTCTTC
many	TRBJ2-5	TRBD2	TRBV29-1	CSGKTSAVGETQYF	TGCAGCGGCAAGACTAGCGCGGTTGGGGAGACCCAGTACTTC
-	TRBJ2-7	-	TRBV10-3	CAIGPPGKPAYEQSF	TGTGCCATTGGCCCCCCTGGGAAACCTGCCTACGAGCAGAGCTTC
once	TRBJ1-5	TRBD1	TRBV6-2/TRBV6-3	CASSLGTGSQPQHF	TGTGCCAGCAGCCTGGGGACAGGGTCACAGCCCCAGCATTTT
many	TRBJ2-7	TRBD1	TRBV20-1	CSARATGDRVEQYF	TGCAGTGCTAGAGCAACAGGGGATCGGGTCGAGCAGTACTTC
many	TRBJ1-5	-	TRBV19	CASSPLDSKGNQPQHF	TGTGCCAGTAGTCCCCTGGACAGTAAGGGCAATCAGCCCCAGCATTTT
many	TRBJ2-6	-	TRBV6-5	CASSYTESGANVLTF	TGTGCCAGCAGTTATACGGAGTCTGGGGCCAACGTCCTGACTTTC
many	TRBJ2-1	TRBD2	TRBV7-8	CASSFREGYNEQFF	TGTGCCAGCAGCTTCAGGGAGGGCTACAATGAGCAGTTCTTC
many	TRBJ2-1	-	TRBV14	CASSREPYNEQFF	TGTGCCAGCAGTAGGGAGCCCTACAATGAGCAGTTCTTC
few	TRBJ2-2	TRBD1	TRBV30	CAWSGQVTGELFF	TGTGCCTGGAGCGGACAGGTCACCGGGGAGCTGTTTTTT
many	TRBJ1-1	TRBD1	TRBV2	CASGPGQGSTEAFF	TGTGCCAGCGGCCCGGGACAGGGGAGCACTGAAGCTTTCTTT
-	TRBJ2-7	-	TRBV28	CASRYGAGHSYEQYF	TGTGCCAGCCGATATGGAGCGGGACACTCCTACGAGCAGTACTTC
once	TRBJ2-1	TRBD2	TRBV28	CASSPGLAGANGQFF	TGTGCCAGCAGTCCGGGACTAGCGGGAGCCAACGGGCAGTTCTTC
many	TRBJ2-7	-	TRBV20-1	CSARRGYEQYF	TGCAGTGCTAGACGCGGCTACGAGCAGTACTTC
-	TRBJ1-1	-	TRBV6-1	CASGPHNTEAFF	TGTGCCAGCGGACCTCATAACACTGAAGCTTTCTTT
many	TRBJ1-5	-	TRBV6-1	CATLRGEASSNQPQHF	TGTGCCACCTTGAGGGGGGAGGCCTCCAGCAATCAGCCCCAGCATTTT
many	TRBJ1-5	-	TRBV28	CASSLGRVDQPQHF	TGTGCCAGCAGTTTAGGAAGGGTGGATCAGCCCCAGCATTTT
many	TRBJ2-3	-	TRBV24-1	CATRSGDTQYF	TGTGCCACACGATCAGGAGATACGCAGTATTTT
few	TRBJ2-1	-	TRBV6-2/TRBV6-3	CASSYPDSGGLLDEQFF	TGTGCCAGCAGTTACCCTGATTCTGGGGGGCTTTTGGATGAGCAGTTCTTC
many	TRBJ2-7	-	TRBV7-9	CASSLAAGEQYF	TGTGCCAGCAGCTTAGCGGCGGGGGAGCAGTACTTC
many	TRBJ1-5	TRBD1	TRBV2	CASKDRDASNQPQHF	TGTGCCAGCAAGGACAGGGATGCGAGCAATCAGCCCCAGCATTTT
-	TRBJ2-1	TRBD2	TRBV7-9	CASSLVVAGGHEQFF	TGTGCCAGCAGCTTAGTGGTAGCGGGAGGTCATGAGCAGTTCTTC
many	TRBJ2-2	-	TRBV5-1	CASSLGSNTGELFF	TGCGCCAGCAGCTTGGGGTCAAACACCGGGGAGCTGTTTTTT
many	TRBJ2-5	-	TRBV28	CASSLGTRETQYF	TGTGCCAGCAGCCTAGGGACGCGGGAGACCCAGTACTTC
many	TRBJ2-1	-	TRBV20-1	CSARVRGGLVRRSLYNEQFF	TGCAGTGCTAGGGTCAGGGGGGGCTTGGTCCGGCGATCTCTATACAATGAGCAGTTCTTC
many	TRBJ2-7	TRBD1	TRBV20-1	CSAPAETARGEQYF	TGCAGTGCTCCCGCCGAGACAGCCAGGGGGGAGCAGTACTTC
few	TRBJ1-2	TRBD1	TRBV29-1	CSVDGQGTVYGYTF	TGCAGCGTTGACGGGCAAGGGACAGTCTACGGCTACACCTTC
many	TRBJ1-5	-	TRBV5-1	CASSPGPRQPQHF	TGCGCCAGCAGCCCGGGACCGCGGCAGCCCCAGCATTTT
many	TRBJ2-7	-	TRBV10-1	CAGEAESYEQYF	TGCGCCGGGGAGGCGGAGTCCTACGAGCAGTACTTC
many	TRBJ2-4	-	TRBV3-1	CASSQDVEGGIIQYF	TGTGCCAGCAGCCAAGACGTGGAGGGGGGGATCATTCAGTACTTC
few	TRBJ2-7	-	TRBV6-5	CASSYSRSGVEQYF	TGTGCCAGCAGTTACTCGAGATCAGGGGTAGAGCAGTACTTC
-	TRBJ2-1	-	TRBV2	CASSELAYEQFF	TGTGCCAGCAGTGAATTGGCATATGAGCAGTTCTTC
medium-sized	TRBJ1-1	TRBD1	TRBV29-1	CSARQGRYTEAFF	TGCAGCGCCCGACAGGGCAGATACACTGAAGCTTTCTTT
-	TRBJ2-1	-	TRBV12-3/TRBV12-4	CASSTEGEQFF	TGTGCCAGCAGTACGGAGGGTGAGCAGTTCTTC
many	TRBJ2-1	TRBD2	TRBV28	CASSEIAGMVNEQFF	TGTGCCAGCAGCGAGATAGCGGGAATGGTCAATGAGCAGTTCTTC
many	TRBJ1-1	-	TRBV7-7	CASSPGLAGAEAFF	TGTGCTAGCAGCCCCGGCTTAGCGGGGGCGGAAGCTTTCTTT
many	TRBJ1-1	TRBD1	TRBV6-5	CASSHGTGGAFF	TGTGCCAGCAGCCACGGGACAGGGGGAGCTTTCTTT